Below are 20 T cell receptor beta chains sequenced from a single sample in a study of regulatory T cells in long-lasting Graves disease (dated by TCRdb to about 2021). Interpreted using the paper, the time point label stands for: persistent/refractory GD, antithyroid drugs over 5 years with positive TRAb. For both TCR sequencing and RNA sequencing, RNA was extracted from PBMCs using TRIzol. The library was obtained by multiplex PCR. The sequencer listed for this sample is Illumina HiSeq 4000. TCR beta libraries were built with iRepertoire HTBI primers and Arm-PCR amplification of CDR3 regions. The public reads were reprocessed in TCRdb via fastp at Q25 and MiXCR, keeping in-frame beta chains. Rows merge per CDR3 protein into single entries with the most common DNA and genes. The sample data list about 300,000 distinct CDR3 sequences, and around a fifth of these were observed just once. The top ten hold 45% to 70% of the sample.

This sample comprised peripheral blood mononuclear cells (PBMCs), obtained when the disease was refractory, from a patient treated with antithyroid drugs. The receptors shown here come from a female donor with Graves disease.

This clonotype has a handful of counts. In nucleotides, the CDR3 is TGCAGCGCCGGACTAGCGGGAGTCGCAGAGACCCAGTACTTC. It is translated as CSAGLAGVAETQYF. The genes are TRBV29-1 and TRBJ2-5, with TRBD2 matching over 13 bases. The ends lost 7 bases at V and 4 bases at J; junction bases unmatched: 6. The CDR3 totals 14 residues. Per germline, CDR1 SQVTM and CDR2 ANQGSEA.

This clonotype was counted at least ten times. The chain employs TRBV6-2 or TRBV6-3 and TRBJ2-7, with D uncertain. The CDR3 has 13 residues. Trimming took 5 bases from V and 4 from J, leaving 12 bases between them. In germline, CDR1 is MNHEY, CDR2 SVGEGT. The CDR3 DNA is TGTGCCAGCAGTGAACAGAGCCGTTACGAGCAGTACTTC. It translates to CASSEQSRYEQYF.

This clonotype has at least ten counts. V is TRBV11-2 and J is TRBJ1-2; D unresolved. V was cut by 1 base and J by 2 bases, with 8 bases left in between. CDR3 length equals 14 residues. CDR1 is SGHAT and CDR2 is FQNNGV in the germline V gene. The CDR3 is CASSLGGSNYGYTF. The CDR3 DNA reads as TGTGCCAGCAGCTTAGGAGGGTCCAACTATGGCTACACCTTC.

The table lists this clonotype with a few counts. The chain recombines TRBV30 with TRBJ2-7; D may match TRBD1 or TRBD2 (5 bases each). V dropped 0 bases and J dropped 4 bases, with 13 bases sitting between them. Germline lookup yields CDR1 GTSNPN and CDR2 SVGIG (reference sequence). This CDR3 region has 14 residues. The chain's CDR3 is CAWSVGAGGYEQYF. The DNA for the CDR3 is TGTGCCTGGAGTGTCGGGGCGGGTGGGTACGAGCAGTACTTC.

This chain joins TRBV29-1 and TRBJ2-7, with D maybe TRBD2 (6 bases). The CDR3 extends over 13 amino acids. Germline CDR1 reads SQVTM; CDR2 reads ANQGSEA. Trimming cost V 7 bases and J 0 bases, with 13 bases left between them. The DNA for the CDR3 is TGCAGCGAACCCGGGACTTTCTCCTACGAGCAGTACTTC. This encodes CSEPGTFSYEQYF.

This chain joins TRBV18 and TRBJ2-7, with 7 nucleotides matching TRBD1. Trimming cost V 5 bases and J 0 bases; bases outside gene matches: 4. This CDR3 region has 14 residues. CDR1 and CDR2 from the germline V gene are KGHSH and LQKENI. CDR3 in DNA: TGTGCCAGCTCAGGGGACAGTGCCTCCTACGAGCAGTACTTC. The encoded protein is CASSGDSASYEQYF.

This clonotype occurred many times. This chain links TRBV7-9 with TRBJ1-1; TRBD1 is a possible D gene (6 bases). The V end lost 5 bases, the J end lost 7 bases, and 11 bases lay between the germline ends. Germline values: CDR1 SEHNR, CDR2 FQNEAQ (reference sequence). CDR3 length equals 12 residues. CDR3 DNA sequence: TGTGCCAGCAGCCCGGGACATTATGAAGCTTTCTTT. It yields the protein CASSPGHYEAFF.

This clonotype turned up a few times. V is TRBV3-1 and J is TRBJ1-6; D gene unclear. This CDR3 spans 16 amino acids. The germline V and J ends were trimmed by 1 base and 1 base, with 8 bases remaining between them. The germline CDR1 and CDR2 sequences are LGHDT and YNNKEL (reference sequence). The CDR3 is CASSQVGWSYNSPLHF. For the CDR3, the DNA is TGTGCCAGCAGCCAAGTGGGGTGGTCCTATAATTCACCCCTCCACTTT.

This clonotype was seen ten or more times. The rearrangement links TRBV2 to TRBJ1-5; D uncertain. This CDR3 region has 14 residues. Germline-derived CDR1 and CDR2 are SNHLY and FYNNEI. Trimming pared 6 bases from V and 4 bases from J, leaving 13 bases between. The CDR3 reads CASRKATSNQPQHF. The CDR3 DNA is TGTGCCAGCAGAAAGGCGACGTCAAATCAGCCCCAGCATTTT.

The chain's CDR3 is CASSVRTGTQETQYF. CDR3 bases: TGTGCCAGCAGCGTCAGGACAGGGACCCAAGAGACCCAGTACTTC. V usage is TRBV9 and J usage is TRBJ2-5, with 8 bases matching TRBD1. There are 15 residues in the CDR3. V shed 2 bases and J 1 base; nucleotides not matched to a gene: 4. Germline CDR1 SGDLS, CDR2 YYNGEE.

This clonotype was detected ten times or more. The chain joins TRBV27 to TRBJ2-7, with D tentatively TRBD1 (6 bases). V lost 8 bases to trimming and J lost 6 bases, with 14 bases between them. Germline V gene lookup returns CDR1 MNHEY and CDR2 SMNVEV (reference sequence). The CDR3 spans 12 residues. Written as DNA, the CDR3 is TGTGCCAGCGGCTCAGTGGGGGCCGAGCAGTACTTC. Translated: CASGSVGAEQYF.

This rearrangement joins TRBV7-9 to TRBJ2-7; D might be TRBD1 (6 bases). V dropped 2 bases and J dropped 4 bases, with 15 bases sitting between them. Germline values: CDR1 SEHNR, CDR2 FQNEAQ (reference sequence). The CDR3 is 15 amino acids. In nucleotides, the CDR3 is TGTGCCAGCAGCTTAACGAACGGACAGCCTTACGAGCAGTACTTC. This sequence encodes CASSLTNGQPYEQYF.

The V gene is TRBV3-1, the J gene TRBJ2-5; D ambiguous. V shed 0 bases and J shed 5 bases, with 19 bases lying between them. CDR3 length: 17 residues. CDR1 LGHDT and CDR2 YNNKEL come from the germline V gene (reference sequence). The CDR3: CASSQEGVGHPGETQYF. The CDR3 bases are TGTGCCAGCAGCCAAGAAGGTGTCGGTCATCCTGGGGAGACCCAGTACTTC.

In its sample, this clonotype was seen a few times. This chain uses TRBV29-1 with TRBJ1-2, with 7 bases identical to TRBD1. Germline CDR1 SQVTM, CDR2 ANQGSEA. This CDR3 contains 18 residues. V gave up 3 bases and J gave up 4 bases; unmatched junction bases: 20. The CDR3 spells CSVDNEGTVYRNSYGYTF. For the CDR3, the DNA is TGCAGCGTTGATAATGAGGGGACAGTTTATAGAAATTCCTATGGCTACACCTTC.

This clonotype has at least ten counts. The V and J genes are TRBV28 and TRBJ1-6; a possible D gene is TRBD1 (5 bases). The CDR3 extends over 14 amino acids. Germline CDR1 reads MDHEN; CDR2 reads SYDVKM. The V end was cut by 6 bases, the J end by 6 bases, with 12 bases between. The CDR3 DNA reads TGTGCCAGCAGACCGGGACGGGCTAATTCACCCCTCCACTTT. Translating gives CASRPGRANSPLHF.

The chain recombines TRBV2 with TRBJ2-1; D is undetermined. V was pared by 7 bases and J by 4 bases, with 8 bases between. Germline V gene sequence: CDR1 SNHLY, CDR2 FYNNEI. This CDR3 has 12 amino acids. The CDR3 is CASTGPYNEQFF. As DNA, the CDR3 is TGTGCCAGCACTGGACCATACAATGAGCAGTTCTTC.

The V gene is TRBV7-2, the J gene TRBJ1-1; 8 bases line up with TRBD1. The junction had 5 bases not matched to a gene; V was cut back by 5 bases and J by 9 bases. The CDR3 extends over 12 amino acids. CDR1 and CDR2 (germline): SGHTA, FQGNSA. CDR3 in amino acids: CASSQTGVQAFF. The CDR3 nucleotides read TGTGCCAGCAGCCAGACAGGGGTCCAAGCTTTCTTT. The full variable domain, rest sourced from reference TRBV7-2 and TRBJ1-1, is GAGVSQSPSNKVTEKGKDVELRCDPISGHTALYWYRQSLGQGLEFLIYFQGNSAPDKSGLPSDRFSAERTGGSVSTLTIQRTQQEDSAVYLCASSQTGVQAFFGQGTRLTVV.

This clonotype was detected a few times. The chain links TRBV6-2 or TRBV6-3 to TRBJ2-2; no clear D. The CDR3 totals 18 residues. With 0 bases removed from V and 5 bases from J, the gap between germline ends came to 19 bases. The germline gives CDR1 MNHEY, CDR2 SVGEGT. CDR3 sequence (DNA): TGTGCCAGCAGTTACTCTGGCTATCCAGGCCCCGGGACCGGGGAGCTGTTTTTT. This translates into CASSYSGYPGPGTGELFF.

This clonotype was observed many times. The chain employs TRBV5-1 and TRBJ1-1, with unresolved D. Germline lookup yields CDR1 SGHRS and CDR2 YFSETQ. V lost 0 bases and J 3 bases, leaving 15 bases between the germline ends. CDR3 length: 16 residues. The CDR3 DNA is TGCGCCAGCAGCTTGGGTGGAGAGGGATTCGACACTGAAGCTTTCTTT. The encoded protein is CASSLGGEGFDTEAFF.

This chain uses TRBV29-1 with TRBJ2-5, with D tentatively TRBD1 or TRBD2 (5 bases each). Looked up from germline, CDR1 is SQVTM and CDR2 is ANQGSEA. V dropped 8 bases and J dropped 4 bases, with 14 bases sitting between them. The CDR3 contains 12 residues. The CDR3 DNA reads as TGCAGCCCAAAGGGGAGTGGAGAGACCCAGTACTTC. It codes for CSPKGSGETQYF.